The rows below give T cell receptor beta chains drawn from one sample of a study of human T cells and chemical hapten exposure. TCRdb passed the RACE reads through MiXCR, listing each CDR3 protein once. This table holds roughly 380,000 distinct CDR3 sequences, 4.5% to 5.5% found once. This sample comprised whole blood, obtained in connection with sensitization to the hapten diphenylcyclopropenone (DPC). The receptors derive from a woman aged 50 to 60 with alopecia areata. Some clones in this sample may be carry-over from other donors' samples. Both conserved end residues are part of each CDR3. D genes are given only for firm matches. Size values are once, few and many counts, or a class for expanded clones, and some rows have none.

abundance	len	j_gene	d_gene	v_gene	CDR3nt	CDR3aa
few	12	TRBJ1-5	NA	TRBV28	TGTGCCAGCAGTCAACGGGATCAGCCCCAGCATTTT	CASSQRDQPQHF
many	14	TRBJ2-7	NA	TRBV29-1	TGCAGCGTTGAGGTAGGGCGACCAGCCTACGAGCAGTACTTC	CSVEVGRPAYEQYF
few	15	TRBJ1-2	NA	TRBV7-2	TGTGCCAGCAGCCCCGGCCGGGTTCGGGGCTATGGCTACACCTTC	CASSPGRVRGYGYTF
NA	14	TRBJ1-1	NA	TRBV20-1	TGCAGGCTGCCCGCAGGAGGGGAAGACACTGAAGCTTTCTTT	CRLPAGGEDTEAFF
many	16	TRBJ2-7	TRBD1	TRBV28	TGTGCCAGCACCCCCCGCCGGACAGGACCGTCCTACGAGCAGTACTTC	CASTPRRTGPSYEQYF
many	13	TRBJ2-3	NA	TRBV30	TGTGCCTGGAGTGTACGCAACACAGATACGCAGTATTTT	CAWSVRNTDTQYF
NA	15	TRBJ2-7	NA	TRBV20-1	TGCAGTGCTACCCCCTGGGGCCTCAGCTCCTACGAGCAGTACTTC	CSATPWGLSSYEQYF
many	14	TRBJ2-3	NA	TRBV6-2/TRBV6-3	TGTGCCAGCGGAGTTTGGGAGGGCACAGATACGCAGTATTTT	CASGVWEGTDTQYF
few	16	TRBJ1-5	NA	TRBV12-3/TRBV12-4	TGTGCCAGCAGTTTCGCGAGGGGGAATAGCAATCAGCCCCAGCATTTT	CASSFARGNSNQPQHF
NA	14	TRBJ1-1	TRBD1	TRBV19	TGTGCCAGTAGTGTTACAGGGGGGAGTACTGAAGCTTTCTTT	CASSVTGGSTEAFF
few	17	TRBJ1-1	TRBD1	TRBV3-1	TGTGCCAGCAGCCATCGTTCTTGGACAGGGGGGAGCACTGAAGCTTTCTTT	CASSHRSWTGGSTEAFF
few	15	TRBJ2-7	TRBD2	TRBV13	TGTGCCAGCAGCTTAAGGACTAGCGGAAACTACGAGCAGTACTTC	CASSLRTSGNYEQYF
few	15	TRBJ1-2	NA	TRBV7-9	TGTGCCAGCAGCCCACGGGGTCCCGGGAACTATGGCTACACCTTC	CASSPRGPGNYGYTF
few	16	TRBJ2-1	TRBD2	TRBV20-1	TGCAGTGCTAGAGGACTAGCGGGAGCAGCCTACAATGAGCAGTTCTTC	CSARGLAGAAYNEQFF
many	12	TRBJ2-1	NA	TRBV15	TGTGCCACCAGCAGAGTAACCAATGAGCAGTTCTTC	CATSRVTNEQFF
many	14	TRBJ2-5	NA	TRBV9	TGTGCCAGCAGCGTAGGCCCGGAGGGGGAGACCCAGTACTTC	CASSVGPEGETQYF
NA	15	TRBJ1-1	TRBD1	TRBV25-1	TGTGCCAGCAGTGAAGGACAGGGCGGGAACACTGAAGCTTTCTTT	CASSEGQGGNTEAFF
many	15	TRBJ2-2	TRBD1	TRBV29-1	TGCAGCGTTGAAGAAGGGGGCGCCGGGACCGGGGAGCTGTTTTTT	CSVEEGGAGTGELFF
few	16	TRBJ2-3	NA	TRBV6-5	TGTGCCAGCAGTTACTCGGGGGGTGGGGGCACAGATACGCAGTATTTT	CASSYSGGGGTDTQYF
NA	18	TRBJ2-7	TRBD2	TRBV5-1	TGCGCCAGCAGCTTGGGACTACTAGCGGGCCCAGAGAGGTCCGAGCAGTACTTC	CASSLGLLAGPERSEQYF
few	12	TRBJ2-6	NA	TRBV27	TGTGCCAGCAGTTCCGCGGCCAACGTCCTGACTTTC	CASSSAANVLTF
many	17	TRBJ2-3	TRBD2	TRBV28	TGTGCCAGCAGTCAAATCGGGCTAGCGGGAGCCGTAGATACGCAGTATTTT	CASSQIGLAGAVDTQYF
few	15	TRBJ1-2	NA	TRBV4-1	TGCGCCAGCAGCCCAGGACTGGCAGGAGACTATGGCTACACCTTC	CASSPGLAGDYGYTF
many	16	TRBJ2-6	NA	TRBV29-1	TGCAGCGTGTTGGGCGATCTTAGTTCTGGGGCCAACGTCCTGACTTTC	CSVLGDLSSGANVLTF
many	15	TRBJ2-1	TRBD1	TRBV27	TGTGCCAGCAGTTTAGGGACAGGGGGTTACAATGAGCAGTTCTTC	CASSLGTGGYNEQFF
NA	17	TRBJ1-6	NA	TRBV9	TGTGCCAGCAGCGTAGCTACGGGGCAGGGGATCCCCTCACCCCTCCACTTT	CASSVATGQGIPSPLHF
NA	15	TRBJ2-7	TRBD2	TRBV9	TGTGCCAGCAGCGTAAGAAGCGGGAGTTTGTACGAGCAGTACTTC	CASSVRSGSLYEQYF
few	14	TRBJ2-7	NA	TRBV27	TGTGCCAGCAGTTTGGCGACCGCTTCGGACGAGCAGTACTTC	CASSLATASDEQYF
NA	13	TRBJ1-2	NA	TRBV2	TGTGCCAGCATGTTGACAGCGGTCTATGGCTACACCTTC	CASMLTAVYGYTF
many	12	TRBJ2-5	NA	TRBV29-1	TGCAGCCTTACGTCCCAGGGGGAGACCCAGTACTTC	CSLTSQGETQYF
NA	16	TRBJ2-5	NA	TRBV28	TGTGCCAGCAGCTTGGGGAGAGCAACAACCCAAGAGACCCAGTACTTC	CASSLGRATTQETQYF
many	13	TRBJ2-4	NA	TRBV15	TGTGCCACCAGCGGCGGATCGGGGAACATTCAGTACTTC	CATSGGSGNIQYF
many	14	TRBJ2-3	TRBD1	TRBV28	TGTGCCAGCAGTTTGACAGGGGGAGCAGATACGCAGTATTTT	CASSLTGGADTQYF
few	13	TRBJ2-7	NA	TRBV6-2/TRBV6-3	TGTGCCAGCACTTTCGCGGGGTACTACGAGCAGTACTTC	CASTFAGYYEQYF
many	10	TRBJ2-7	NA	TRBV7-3	TGTGCCACCCAGGACCACGAGCAGTACTTC	CATQDHEQYF
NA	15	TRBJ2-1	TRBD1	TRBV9	TGTGCCAGCAGCCCGACAGGGGGCTTCGAAAATGAGCAGTTCTTC	CASSPTGGFENEQFF
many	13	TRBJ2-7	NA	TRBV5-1	TGCGCCAGCAGCTTCACGGGATCCTACGAGCAGTACTTC	CASSFTGSYEQYF
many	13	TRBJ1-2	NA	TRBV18	TGTGCCAGCTCACCAACGGTCGACTATGGCTACACCTTC	CASSPTVDYGYTF
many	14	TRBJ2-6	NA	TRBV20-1	TGCAGTGCTAGAGAAGGGACTGGGGCCAACGTCCTGACTTTC	CSAREGTGANVLTF
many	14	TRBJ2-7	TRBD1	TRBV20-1	TGCAGTGCTAGAGCCGGACAGGGAGCATACGAGCAGTACTTC	CSARAGQGAYEQYF
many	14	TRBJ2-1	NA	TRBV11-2	TGTGCCAGCAGCTTAGATCTGACCCGAATAGAGCAGTTCTTC	CASSLDLTRIEQFF
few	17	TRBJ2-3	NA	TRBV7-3	TGTGCCAGCAGCCCCGACCCGGGCCCCCCGGACACAGATACGCAGTATTTT	CASSPDPGPPDTDTQYF